The 3 T cell receptor beta chains in this list originate from one sample, sequenced in a study of blood T cell repertoires in COVID-19. TCRdb's table, derived via immunoSEQ multiplex PCR, lists solely in-frame clones and lacks some. The sample contains about 36,000 clones, roughly 80% of which appear only once. Sequencing used peripheral blood. All receptors come from a man in his sixties with active COVID-19.

The chain uses TRBV18 and TRBJ1-1; 9 bases match TRBD1. The CDR3 loop spans 16 amino acids. Germline V CDR1 and CDR2: KGHSH, LQKENI. V was clipped by 6 bases and J by 7 bases; unmatched bases: 15. This CDR3 is CASSPTSLQGANEAFF. The CDR3 DNA reads as TGTGCCAGCTCGCCAACCTCTTTACAGGGGGCGAATGAAGCTTTCTTT.

J is TRBJ1-2 and V is TRBV10-2; a weak D match, TRBD1 (6 bases). Germline CDR1 WSHSY, CDR2 SAAADI. The V and J ends lost 6 bases and 2 bases respectively, with 10 bases between them. This CDR3 is built from 13 residues. CDR3 bases: TGCGCCAGCAGGGCAGGGGTGAACTATGGCTACACCTTC. As protein: CASRAGVNYGYTF.

The rearrangement uses TRBV29-1 and TRBJ1-6; 9 bases map to TRBD1. This CDR3 is 14 amino acids long. With V trimmed by 6 bases and J by 7 bases, 7 bases remained unmatched. Germline V gives CDR1 SQVTM, CDR2 ANQGSEA. CDR3 DNA sequence: TGCAGCGTGGCGGGACAGGGCTTGAATTCACCCCTCCACTTT. Amino acids: CSVAGQGLNSPLHF. Supplemented by reference TRBV29-1 and TRBJ1-6, the full variable domain reads SAVISQKPSRDICQRGTSLTIQCQVDSQVTMMFWYRQQPGQSLTLIATANQGSEATYESGFVIDKFPISRPNLTFSTLTVSNMSPEDSSIYLCSVAGQGLNSPLHFGNGTRLTVT.